This T cell receptor (beta chain) was identified during a study of beta chain features in type 1 diabetes. This clone appeared a few times. Its matching antigen is unknown. The germline V gene has CDR1 SGHNT and CDR2 YYREEE (reference sequence). V shed 5 bases, J shed 1 base, and the junction held 7 bases outside the gene matches. The CDR3 loop spans 17 amino acids. Study observations and caveats: Insertions were fewer and deletions more numerous at VDJ junctions in type 1 diabetes patients.

TCRB transcripts that were expressed got sequenced, as all of the isolated RNA had been reverse transcribed. Method: immunoSEQ multiplex PCR; TCRdb's copy keeps in-frame clones and lacks some. The sample shows 850,000 to 900,000 clones, 17% of them seen only once. Sequencing used naive CD4+ T cells from blood. This chain connects TRBV5-4 to TRBJ2-3; 13 positions agree with TRBD2. The TCR originated in a woman younger than 30 in good health. The CDR3 nucleotides are TGTGCCAGCAGTTCCGGCGGACTAGCGGGAGGCACAGATACGCAGTATTTT. This gives the protein CASSSGGLAGGTDTQYF.